Given below is one TCR beta chain in context. As yet, its antigen is unknown. Primers included in the PCR were 60 Vbeta and 13 Jbeta primers. Assay used: immunoSEQ multiplex PCR; TCRdb lists only in-frame clones, some missing. The sample carries about 130,000 clones, approximately 80% recorded once. Germline-derived CDR1 and CDR2 are SGDLS and YYNGEE. This CDR3 is 15 amino acids long. V lost 4 bases and J lost 0, with 8 bases in between. These data originate in a study of cytomegalovirus exposure and HLA in healthy donors. The study, taken as a whole, reports: Common viral pathogens were later found to be apparently linked to several of the most significant clusters. The classifier, whose performance was assessed in both the original and validation cohorts, reportedly diagnosed cytomegalovirus status with high specificity and sensitivity.

The chain has TRBV9 and TRBJ2-6; no clear D gene. The sample consisted of PBMCs. The sequence came from a male donor in good health and CMV-seropositive. CDR3 amino acids: CASSQSHSGANVLTF. CDR3 bases: TGTGCCAGCAGCCAATCCCACTCTGGGGCCAACGTCCTGACTTTC.